Given below is one T cell receptor beta chain in context. The antigen remains unidentified. Other DNA sequences of this sample code for an identical CDR3. The data originate from a study of cytomegalovirus exposure and HLA in healthy donors. The CDR3 spans 15 residues. CDR1 SGHNT and CDR2 YYREEE come from the germline V gene (reference sequence). The ends lost 3 bases at V and 3 bases at J; junction bases unmatched: 7. TCRdb's copy holds only in-frame clones and misses some; the assay was immunoSEQ multiplex PCR. The table has some 76,000 clones, 94% seen once. Study-wide findings and caveats: Subsequent analysis revealed that first-cohort TCR clusters tended to co-occur in the 95 to 150 validation repertoires. TCR beta chains numbering some 150 were designated cytomegalovirus-associated. Accounts indicate the classifier identified cytomegalovirus status with strong specificity and sensitivity.

V gene TRBV5-4 combines with J gene TRBJ2-5; 8 bases fit TRBD2. The sequenced sample was PBMCs. The TCR was taken from a woman between 18 and 29 years old in good health and CMV-seropositive. The CDR3 reads CASSSPTSAKETQYF. As DNA, the CDR3 is TGTGCCAGCAGCTCGCCGACTAGCGCGAAAGAGACCCAGTACTTC.